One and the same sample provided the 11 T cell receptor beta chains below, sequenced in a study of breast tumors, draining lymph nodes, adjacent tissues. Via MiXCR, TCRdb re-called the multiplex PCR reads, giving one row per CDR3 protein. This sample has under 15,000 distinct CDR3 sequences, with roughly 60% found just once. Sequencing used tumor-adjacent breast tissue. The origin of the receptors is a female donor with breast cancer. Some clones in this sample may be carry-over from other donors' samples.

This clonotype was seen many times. For the CDR3, the DNA is TGTGCCAGCAGTTACCAGGGGACCCTAGAAGCTTTCTTT. Translated: CASSYQGTLEAFF. The chain couples TRBV6-6 to TRBJ1-1, with a weak D call TRBD1 (6 bases). The CDR3 length is 13 residues. Germline values: CDR1 MNHNY, CDR2 SVGAGI (reference sequence). Trimming shortened V by 2 bases and J by 8 bases, and 12 bases separated the two germline ends.

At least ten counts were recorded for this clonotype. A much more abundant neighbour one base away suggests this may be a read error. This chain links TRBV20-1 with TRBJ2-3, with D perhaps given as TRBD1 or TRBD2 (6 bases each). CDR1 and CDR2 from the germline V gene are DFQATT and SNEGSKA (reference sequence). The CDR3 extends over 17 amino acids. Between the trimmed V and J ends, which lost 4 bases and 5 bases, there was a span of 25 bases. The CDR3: CSANPLGASEVGDTQYF. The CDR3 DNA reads TGCAGTGCTAACCCTCTGGGGGCTAGCGAGGTAGGAGATACGCAGTATTTT.

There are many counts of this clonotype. Here the CDR3 reads CSAEGPTWAFF. The CDR3 coding sequence is TGCAGCGCCGAGGGGCCCACATGGGCTTTCTTT. The chain has TRBV29-1 and TRBJ1-1; D might be TRBD1 (5 bases). CDR3 size: 11 residues. Germline V gives CDR1 SQVTM, CDR2 ANQGSEA. Trimming stripped 7 bases from V and 11 bases from J, with 17 bases between.

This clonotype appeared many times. The DNA of the CDR3 is TGTGCCAGCAGTATGGCCGGGACTAGCGGGAGAGATACGCAGTATTTT. This sequence encodes CASSMAGTSGRDTQYF. J is TRBJ2-3 and V is TRBV28, with 14 bases aligning to TRBD2. The CDR3 totals 16 residues. Germline CDR1 MDHEN, CDR2 SYDVKM. V shed 5 bases, J shed 5 bases, and the junction held 6 bases outside the gene matches.

Written as DNA, the CDR3 is TGTGCCAGCACTCCAGGACTCCACACAGATACGCAGTATTTT. Amino acid sequence: CASTPGLHTDTQYF. The chain recombines TRBV2 with TRBJ2-3; D might be TRBD2 (5 bases). The CDR3 loop spans 14 amino acids. CDR1 is SNHLY, CDR2 FYNNEI, per germline. Trimming shortened V by 7 bases and J by 2 bases, and 13 bases separated the two germline ends.

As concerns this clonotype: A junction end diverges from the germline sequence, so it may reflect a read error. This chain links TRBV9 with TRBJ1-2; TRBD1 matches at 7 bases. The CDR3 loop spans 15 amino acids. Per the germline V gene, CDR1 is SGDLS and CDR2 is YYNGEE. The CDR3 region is CAGSYTGAVGYGYTF. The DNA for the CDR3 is TGTGCCGGCAGCTACACAGGGGCTGTAGGGTATGGCTACACCTTC.

CDR3 sequence: CASGRGPNQPQHF. For the CDR3, the DNA is TGTGCCAGCGGGAGGGGTCCCAATCAGCCCCAGCATTTT. The chain employs TRBV2 and TRBJ1-5, with D perhaps TRBD1 (5 bases). The CDR3 has 13 amino acids. Germline loops: CDR1 SNHLY, CDR2 FYNNEI. Trimming shortened V by 8 bases and J by 3 bases, and 11 bases separated the two germline ends.

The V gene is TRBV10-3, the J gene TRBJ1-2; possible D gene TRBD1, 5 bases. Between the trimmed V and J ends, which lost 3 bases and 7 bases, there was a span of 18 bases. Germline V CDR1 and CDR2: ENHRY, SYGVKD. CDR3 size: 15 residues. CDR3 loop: CAISEFDPGRGGYTF. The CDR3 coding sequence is TGTGCCATCAGTGAATTTGACCCGGGAAGGGGTGGCTACACCTTC.

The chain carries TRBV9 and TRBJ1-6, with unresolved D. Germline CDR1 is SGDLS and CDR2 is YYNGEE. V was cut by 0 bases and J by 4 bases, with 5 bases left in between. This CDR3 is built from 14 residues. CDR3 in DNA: TGTGCCAGCAGCGTAGAACCATATAATTCACCCCTCCACTTT. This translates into CASSVEPYNSPLHF. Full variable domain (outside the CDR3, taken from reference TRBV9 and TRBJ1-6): DSGVTQTPKHLITATGQRVTLRCSPRSGDLSVYWYQQSLDQGLQFLIQYYNGEERAKGNILERFSAQQFPDLHSELNLSSLELGDSALYFCASSVEPYNSPLHFGNGTRLTVT.

The chain's CDR3 is CASSLSSTGELFF. Here the CDR3 DNA reads TGTGCCAGCAGTTTATCGAGCACCGGGGAGCTGTTTTTT. The chain employs TRBV27 and TRBJ2-2; D is undetermined. Germline values: CDR1 MNHEY, CDR2 SMNVEV (reference sequence). V was clipped by 0 bases and J by 4 bases, with 3 bases between them. The CDR3 is made up of 13 amino acids.

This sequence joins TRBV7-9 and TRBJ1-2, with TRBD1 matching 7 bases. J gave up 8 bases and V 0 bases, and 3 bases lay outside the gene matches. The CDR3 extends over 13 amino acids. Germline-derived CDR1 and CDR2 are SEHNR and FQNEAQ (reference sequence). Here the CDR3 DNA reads TGTGCCAGCAGCTTAGCAGGGGGCGCAGGCTACACCTTC. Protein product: CASSLAGGAGYTF.